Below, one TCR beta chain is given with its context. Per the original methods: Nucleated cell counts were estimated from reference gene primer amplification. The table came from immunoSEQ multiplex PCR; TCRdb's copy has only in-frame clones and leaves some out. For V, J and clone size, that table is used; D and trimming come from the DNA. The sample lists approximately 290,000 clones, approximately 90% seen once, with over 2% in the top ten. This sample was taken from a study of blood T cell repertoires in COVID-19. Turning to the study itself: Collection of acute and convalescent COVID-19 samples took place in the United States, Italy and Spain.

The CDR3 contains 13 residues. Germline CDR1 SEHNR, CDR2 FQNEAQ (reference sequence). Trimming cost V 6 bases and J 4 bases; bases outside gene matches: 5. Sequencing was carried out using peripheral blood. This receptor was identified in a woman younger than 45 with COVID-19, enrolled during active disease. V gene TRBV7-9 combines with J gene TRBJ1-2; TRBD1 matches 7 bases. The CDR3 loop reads CASREWDSYGYTF. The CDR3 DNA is TGTGCCAGCAGGGAATGGGACAGCTATGGCTACACCTTC.